The 3 T cell receptor beta chains below were found in one sample sequenced in a study of identical twins. TCRdb processed the 5' RACE reads anew with MiXCR; each CDR3 protein has one entry. Of some 1,600,000 distinct CDR3 sequences detected, about 31% appear once; the ten largest clones hold approximately 0.25%. The specimen sequenced was cord blood. The source of these receptors is a newborn girl in good health.

This clonotype was seen only a few times. The genes are TRBV7-7 and TRBJ1-5; D possibly corresponds to TRBD1 (5 bases). Germline CDR1 and CDR2: SSHAT and FNYEAQ (reference sequence). The CDR3 has 13 residues. DNA for the CDR3: TGTGCTAGCCGTGAACAAAGGGGTCAGCCCCAGCATTTT. It encodes CASREQRGQPQHF.

The chain combines TRBV10-3 with TRBJ2-7; 7 nucleotides line up with TRBD2. V was pared by 7 bases and J by 7 bases, with 22 bases of the junction left unmatched. CDR3 length equals 17 residues. Germline CDR1 is ENHRY and CDR2 is SYGVKD. DNA for the CDR3: TGTGCCATCAAAAGAACCCCGGGGGACTACCTCTACAATGAGCAGTACTTC. This gives the protein CAIKRTPGDYLYNEQYF.

A few counts support this clonotype. V and J are TRBV29-1 and TRBJ2-3; D remains unclear. Per the germline V gene, CDR1 is SQVTM and CDR2 is ANQGSEA. The CDR3 is made up of 13 amino acids. Trimming took off 4 bases at V and 3 bases at J, with 11 bases between the two ends. The CDR3 protein is CSVARLYTDTQYF. Written as DNA, the CDR3 is TGCAGCGTTGCCCGTTTGTATACAGATACGCAGTATTTT.